Below, 5 T cell receptor beta chains from the same sample are listed, as sequenced in a study of T-cell memory formation after mild COVID-19. TCRdb re-derived calls from the 5' RACE reads in MiXCR, one entry per CDR3 protein. This repertoire shows under 250,000 distinct CDR3 sequences, over 9.5% found once; its top ten account for approximately 3%. The sample was PBMCs or a T cell subset sorted from them (not recorded which). All receptors come from a man younger than 30 who had mild COVID-19 (a few samples of this study predate the infection). Cell type and time point are not known.

The table lists this clonotype with many counts. The chain links TRBV7-2 to TRBJ2-3; 14 bases agree with TRBD2. V trimming: 5 bases; J trimming: 5 bases; junction bases outside the gene matches: 9. CDR1 is SGHTA and CDR2 is FQGNSA in the germline V gene. The CDR3 covers 17 residues. The CDR3 nucleotides are TGTGCCAGCAGCCCCCCCGGACTAGCGGGGGGTGGAGATACGCAGTATTTT. Protein: CASSPPGLAGGGDTQYF.

The sample holds many counts of this clonotype. This chain links TRBV7-8 with TRBJ2-5; 8 bases are shared with TRBD1. CDR3 length: 14 amino acids. Trimming took 5 bases from V and 7 from J; bases not matched to a gene: 9. In germline, CDR1 is SGHVS, CDR2 FQNEAQ. The CDR3 DNA follows: TGTGCCAGCAGCACGGACAGGGTATTTGCGACCCAGTACTTC. Amino acid sequence: CASSTDRVFATQYF.

V gene TRBV4-1 combines with J gene TRBJ2-7, with 10 nucleotides matching TRBD1. CDR3 length: 14 amino acids. Germline CDR1 MGHRA, CDR2 YSYEKL. The V and J ends lost 8 bases and 2 bases, in that order; junction bases with no gene match: 6. The CDR3 here is CASGRDRGPYEQYF. CDR3 nucleotides: TGCGCCAGCGGCCGGGACAGGGGACCCTACGAGCAGTACTTC.

The chain employs TRBV5-1 and TRBJ2-1, with D perhaps assigned TRBD1 or TRBD2 (5 bases each). Germline assignment: CDR1 SGHRS and CDR2 YFSETQ. Deletions cut 7 bases from V and 7 bases from J, with 21 bases between. The CDR3 runs 15 residues. DNA of the CDR3: TGCGCCAGCCGCCAGCGAGGGACCCCTTGGAATGAGCAGTTCTTC. It codes for CASRQRGTPWNEQFF.

This clonotype has a count of ten or more. The chain joins TRBV7-3 to TRBJ2-3; 8 bases line up with TRBD1. The CDR3 runs 17 residues. CDR1 is SGHTA and CDR2 is FQGTGA in the germline V gene. Germline trimming cut 0 bases from V and 4 bases from J; bases unmatched to any gene: 9. CDR3 bases: TGTGCCAGCAGCTTAACGGCTCCTAGGACAGGGTCAGATACGCAGTATTTT. This translates into CASSLTAPRTGSDTQYF.